This passage covers 5 T cell receptor beta chains from one sample sequenced in a study of monozygotic twins with inflammatory bowel disease. Reprocessing the 5' RACE reads, TCRdb reports a single entry for every CDR3 protein and omits DNA. This table lists around 210,000 distinct CDR3 sequences. The sequenced material came from blood. The receptors stem from a human donor with ulcerative colitis or Crohn's disease, or a healthy co-twin of an affected twin (not recorded which).

The genes are TRBV11-3 and TRBJ2-3; TCRdb's D call, TRBD2, is unchecked because there is no DNA. Germline V lookup: CDR1 SGHNT, CDR2 YENEEA. This CDR3 has 16 residues. Here the CDR3 reads CASSSDPRGGTDTQYF.

The chain employs TRBV6-5 and TRBJ2-1; TCRdb returns TRBD2, unconfirmable since there is no DNA. Germline values: CDR1 MNHEY, CDR2 SVGAGI. The CDR3 spans 16 residues. The CDR3 is CASSSGLAGGQREQFF.

The chain couples TRBV7-8 to TRBJ2-1. Germline V gene data show CDR1 as SGHVS and CDR2 as FQNEAQ. This CDR3 region has 14 residues. The CDR3 spells CASSPRNGYNEQFF.

The J gene is TRBJ2-1, the V gene TRBV5-4; no DNA is available, so the TRBD1 call from TCRdb remains unchecked. This CDR3 is 13 amino acids long. Per germline, CDR1 SGHNT and CDR2 YYREEE (reference sequence). The CDR3 loop is CASSQTGSNEQFF.

The CDR3 here is CASSLGQGDSPLHF. The chain combines TRBV5-1 with TRBJ1-6; TCRdb designates TRBD1, a call that cannot be tested without DNA. CDR1 is SGHRS and CDR2 is YFSETQ in the germline V gene. CDR3 length: 14 residues.